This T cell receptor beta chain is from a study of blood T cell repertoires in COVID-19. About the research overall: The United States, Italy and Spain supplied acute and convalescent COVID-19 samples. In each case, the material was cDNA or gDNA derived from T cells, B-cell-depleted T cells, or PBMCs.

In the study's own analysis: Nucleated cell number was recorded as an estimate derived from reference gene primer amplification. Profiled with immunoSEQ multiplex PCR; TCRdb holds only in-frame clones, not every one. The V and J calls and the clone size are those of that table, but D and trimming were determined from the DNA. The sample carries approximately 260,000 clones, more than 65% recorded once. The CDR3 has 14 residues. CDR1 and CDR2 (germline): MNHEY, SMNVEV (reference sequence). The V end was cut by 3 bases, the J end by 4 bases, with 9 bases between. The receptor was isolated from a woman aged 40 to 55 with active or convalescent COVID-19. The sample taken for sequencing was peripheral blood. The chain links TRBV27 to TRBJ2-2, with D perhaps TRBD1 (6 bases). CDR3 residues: CASSFQGLTGELFF. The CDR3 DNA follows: TGTGCCAGCAGTTTTCAGGGGCTCACCGGGGAGCTGTTTTTT.